One and the same sample provided the 15 T cell receptor beta chains below, sequenced in a study of cytomegalovirus exposure and HLA in healthy donors (dated by TCRdb to 2016 to 2017). The library was generated by the immunoSEQ multiplex PCR assay. Entries here come from immuneACCESS through TCRdb and include only in-frame sequences with V and J called. Some clones fail to appear in such tables; in the studies checked, an unresolved V gene covers under half of the shortfall, and the cause of the remainder is unknown. This sample has a few hundred thousand clones in its table, and about nine tenths of those were observed once. The ten largest clonotypes hold 0.65% to 0.95% of the sample. Input material: PBMCs. These receptors originate from a woman between 18 and 30 years old in good health and CMV-seronegative.

The chain carries TRBV18 and TRBJ2-7; 7 positions agree with TRBD1. The CDR3 spans 14 residues. Germline trimming cut 6 bases from V and 6 bases from J; bases unmatched to any gene: 11. The germline gives CDR1 KGHSH, CDR2 LQKENI. The CDR3 nucleotides read TGTGCCAGCTCGCCCCCGGGACAGCCCCCCGAGCAGTACTTC. Its protein is CASSPPGQPPEQYF. The variable domain in full, completed from reference TRBV18 and TRBJ2-7, reads NAGVMQNPRHLVRRRGQEARLRCSPMKGHSHVYWYRQLPEEGLKFMVYLQKENIIDESGMPKERFSAEFPKEGPSILRIQQVVRGDSAAYFCASSPPGQPPEQYFGPGTRLTVT.

This clone appeared a single time. The chain joins TRBV2 to TRBJ1-1, with 8 bases aligning to TRBD1. The CDR3 has 16 residues. J was trimmed by 3 bases and V by 4 bases; bases with no gene match: 10. CDR1 and CDR2 (germline): SNHLY, FYNNEI. CDR3 in amino acids: CASSGGRGRGDTEAFF. For the CDR3, the DNA is TGTGCCAGCAGTGGCGGCAGGGGGCGCGGGGACACTGAAGCTTTCTTT.

The V call is TRBV15, the J call TRBJ2-3, with 8 bases fitting TRBD2. The CDR3 covers 18 residues. The germline CDR1 and CDR2 sequences are LNHNV and YYDKDF (reference sequence). The V gene end was trimmed by 1 base and the J gene end by 0 bases; junction bases not matched to a gene: 9. The CDR3 nucleotides are TGTGCCACCAGCAGAGGGTTCGCGGGGGGCTCTAGCACAGATACGCAGTATTTT. It encodes CATSRGFAGGSSTDTQYF.

V is TRBV6-1 and J is TRBJ2-7; 12 bases line up with TRBD2. V shed 3 bases, J shed 4 bases, and the junction held 4 bases outside the gene matches. The CDR3 totals 15 residues. Germline values: CDR1 MNHNS, CDR2 SASEGT. DNA for the CDR3: TGTGCCAGCAGTGATAGACTAGCGGGAGAGTACGAGCAGTACTTC. Protein sequence: CASSDRLAGEYEQYF.

CDR3 DNA sequence: TGTGCCAGCAGCCCCCGGACTAGCGGGGGGCCGGGGGATACGCAGTATTTT. Protein sequence: CASSPRTSGGPGDTQYF. The J gene is TRBJ2-3, the V gene TRBV9; TRBD2 aligns across 14 bases. This CDR3 contains 17 residues. The germline V gene encodes CDR1 SGDLS and CDR2 YYNGEE. The junction had 10 bases not matched to a gene; V was cut back by 4 bases and J by 6 bases.

The chain employs TRBV10-1 and TRBJ2-1; 8 bases line up with TRBD1. The CDR3 covers 18 residues. Trimming at V came to 1 base and at J to 6 bases, leaving 14 bases not matched to a gene. CDR1 WNHNN and CDR2 SYGVQD come from the germline V gene (reference sequence). The CDR3 nucleotides are TGCGCCAGCAGTGAGTTTAGGTTCGGTGACAGGGGAAGCAATGAGCAGTTCTTC. It encodes CASSEFRFGDRGSNEQFF.

V and J are TRBV7-9 and TRBJ1-2; D possibly corresponds to TRBD1 (6 bases). The V gene lost 5 bases and the J gene lost 7 bases, with 14 bases spanning the gap. Germline lookup yields CDR1 SEHNR and CDR2 FQNEAQ (reference sequence). The CDR3 totals 13 residues. The CDR3 here is CASSLQGEGGYTF. The CDR3 DNA is TGTGCCAGCAGCCTACAGGGAGAGGGTGGCTACACCTTC.

To note about this clone: The identical CDR3 is also encoded by other nucleotide sequences in the sample. The genes are TRBV28 and TRBJ1-2; D call uncertain. The CDR3 is 12 residues long. V shed 7 bases and J shed 2 bases, with 8 bases lying between them. Germline V CDR1 and CDR2: MDHEN, SYDVKM. CDR3 sequence reads: CASNPGNYGYTF. In DNA, the CDR3 is TGTGCCAGCAACCCGGGGAACTATGGCTACACCTTC.

This clone was found once. The chain's CDR3 is CASSESGGGWYEQYF. DNA for the CDR3: TGTGCCAGCAGCGAGTCAGGGGGCGGTTGGTACGAGCAGTACTTC. The chain combines TRBV11-1 with TRBJ2-7; 8 bases align to TRBD1. The germline gives CDR1 SGHAT, CDR2 FQDESV (reference sequence). V lost 5 bases and J lost 4; bases outside the gene matches: 10. CDR3 length: 15 amino acids.

The genes are TRBV5-1 and TRBJ2-1; 8 nucleotides line up with TRBD1. V gave up 2 bases and J gave up 4 bases; unmatched junction bases: 5. CDR3 length equals 15 residues. Per the germline V gene, CDR1 is SGHRS and CDR2 is YFSETQ. DNA for the CDR3: TGCGCCAGCAGCTTAGACAGGGGTAGATACAATGAGCAGTTCTTC. The encoded protein is CASSLDRGRYNEQFF.

This clone was seen just once. This rearrangement joins TRBV30 to TRBJ1-6; D is perhaps TRBD1 (5 bases). The germline V gene encodes CDR1 GTSNPN and CDR2 SVGIG (reference sequence). The CDR3 totals 13 residues. Trimming removed 8 bases at V and 10 bases at J, with 18 bases between. The CDR3 protein is CATTGQGVSPLHF. The CDR3, as DNA: TGTGCCACCACCGGGCAGGGTGTGTCACCCCTCCACTTT.

The V gene is TRBV7-3, the J gene TRBJ2-1, with a tentative D call TRBD1 (9 bases). Deletions cut 5 bases from V and 10 bases from J, with 21 bases between. Germline V gene lookup returns CDR1 SGHTA and CDR2 FQGTGA. CDR3 length: 15 residues. The CDR3 coding sequence is TGTGCCAGCAGCGCCGGGACAGGGCGGGAGGTGGAGCAGTTCTTC. This gives the protein CASSAGTGREVEQFF.

Here the CDR3 reads CASSKAVVTLSTDTQYF. Written as DNA, the CDR3 is TGTGCCAGCAGCAAAGCAGTGGTGACTCTCAGCACAGATACGCAGTATTTT. V gene TRBV9 combines with J gene TRBJ2-3; D is undetermined. The germline V gene encodes CDR1 SGDLS and CDR2 YYNGEE. The CDR3 covers 17 residues. V was shortened by 4 bases and J by 0 bases, with 18 bases between the two germline ends.

The chain links TRBV9 to TRBJ2-3; 7 bases are shared with TRBD2. V trimming: 2 bases; J trimming: 1 base; junction bases outside the gene matches: 4. Per germline, CDR1 SGDLS and CDR2 YYNGEE. This CDR3 is built from 15 residues. The CDR3: CASSVGTIRTDTQYF. CDR3 nucleotide sequence: TGTGCCAGCAGCGTCGGGACTATACGCACAGATACGCAGTATTTT.

The J gene is TRBJ1-1, the V gene TRBV11-2, with 9 bases matching TRBD1. This CDR3 has 15 amino acids. Losses at the gene ends were 0 bases for V and 6 bases for J; bases not matched to a gene: 5. CDR1 and CDR2 from the germline V gene are SGHAT and FQNNGV. The CDR3 DNA sequence: TGTGCCAGCAGCTTAGAAACAGGGGGCAGGGCTGAAGCTTTCTTT. Protein sequence: CASSLETGGRAEAFF.